These T cell receptor beta chains were read from a single sample in a study of shared clonotypes between healthy human individuals. TCRdb's table, derived via immunoSEQ multiplex PCR, lists solely in-frame clones and lacks some. The sample lists roughly 570,000 clones; nearly 98% were seen once. Sequenced material: naive CD8+ T cells sorted from blood. Receptors were obtained from a man aged 25 to 45 in good health. CDR3s include the opening cysteine and the closing phenylalanine or tryptophan. D genes are given only for firm matches. The listing skips clone size in some rows; elsewhere it reads once, few, many or a size class.

abundance	v_gene	d_gene	j_gene	CDR3nt	CDR3aa
-	TRBV11-2	TRBD2	TRBJ2-7	TGTGCCAGCAGCTTAGATAGTCTAGCGGGGAGCTCCTACGAGCAGTACTTC	CASSLDSLAGSSYEQYF
once	TRBV7-8	TRBD1	TRBJ2-7	TGTGCCAGCAGCGGAGGGACAGGGCTCGAGCAGTACTTC	CASSGGTGLEQYF
once	TRBV7-8	TRBD2	TRBJ2-1	TGTGCCAGCAGCTTAAGTGGTAGCGGGAGGGCCCACAATGAGCAGTTCTTC	CASSLSGSGRAHNEQFF
-	TRBV10-3	-	TRBJ2-7	TGTGCCATCAGTGGGCAGCCCTACGAGCAGTACTTC	CAISGQPYEQYF
-	TRBV4-1	-	TRBJ1-1	TGCGCCAGCAGTCTGACAGAGCTTATGAACACTGAAGCTTTCTTT	CASSLTELMNTEAFF
-	TRBV5-1	TRBD1	TRBJ2-5	TGCGCCAGCAGCTTGGAAGGGACAGGCCCACGACAAGAGACCCAGTACTTC	CASSLEGTGPRQETQYF
-	TRBV4-1	TRBD2	TRBJ2-2	TGCGCCAGCAGCGGATTCGGGACTACGGCTTCCGGGGAGCTGTTTTTT	CASSGFGTTASGELFF
-	TRBV2	TRBD1	TRBJ2-7	TGTGCCATCGGACAGGGGACCTCCTACGAGCAGTACTTC	CAIGQGTSYEQYF
-	TRBV7-9	-	TRBJ2-5	TGTGCCAGCAGTTCCTCGGTAGAAGAGACCCAGTACTTC	CASSSSVEETQYF
once	TRBV9	TRBD1	TRBJ2-1	TGTGCCAGCAGCCCAGGGGGCATCGTGAACAATGAGCAGTTCTTC	CASSPGGIVNNEQFF
-	TRBV6-6	TRBD2	TRBJ2-7	TGTGCCAGCAGTAGACTAGCGGGAGAGCGCTCCTACGAGCAGTACTTC	CASSRLAGERSYEQYF
-	TRBV11-2	-	TRBJ2-3	TGTGCCAGCAGCTTAGTGCCGGACGGCACAGATACGCAGTATTTT	CASSLVPDGTDTQYF
-	TRBV25-1	TRBD2	TRBJ2-7	TGTGCCGCAGAAGGACTAGCGGATGGCGAGCAGTACTTC	CAAEGLADGEQYF
-	TRBV5-4	-	TRBJ2-7	TGTGCCAGCAGCTTGGCGGTGGGGGACGAGCAGTACTTC	CASSLAVGDEQYF
-	TRBV11-2	-	TRBJ2-1	TGTGCCAGCAGCCCGCGGGGCGGGGACAGCTCCTACAATGAGCAGTTCTTC	CASSPRGGDSSYNEQFF
-	TRBV5-1	-	TRBJ2-5	TGCGCCAGCAGCGGCGACCGTACCCAGTACTTC	CASSGDRTQYF
-	TRBV7-9	TRBD1	TRBJ1-4	TGTGCCAGCAGCTTAAGTGCAGGACAGGCGCGGAAACTGTTTTTT	CASSLSAGQARKLFF
-	TRBV29-1	TRBD1	TRBJ1-2	TGCAGCGCCGCGGACAGGGGACAGTATGGCTACACCTTC	CSAADRGQYGYTF
-	TRBV27	-	TRBJ1-5	TGTGCCAGCGGCCTCGACCCCGGGAATATTCAGCCCCAGCATTTT	CASGLDPGNIQPQHF
-	TRBV29-1	-	TRBJ2-7	TGCAGCGTTGAAACCGGGGTAAGCAACGAGCAGTACTTC	CSVETGVSNEQYF
-	TRBV5-6	-	TRBJ2-3	TGTGCCAGCATTCGTTTGGCGGGCCCCGGGGCAGATACGCAGTATTTT	CASIRLAGPGADTQYF
-	TRBV7-8	-	TRBJ2-2	TGTGCCAGCAACGGAAACACCGGGGAGCTGTTTTTT	CASNGNTGELFF
-	TRBV5-1	-	TRBJ2-7	TGCGCCAGCAGCTCAACGGAACAGTACGGCTACGAGCAGTACTTC	CASSSTEQYGYEQYF
once	TRBV27	-	TRBJ2-2	TGTGCCAGCAGTCCCCGGACTACCACCGGGGAGCTGTTTTTT	CASSPRTTTGELFF
-	TRBV5-5	-	TRBJ1-1	TGTGCCAGCAGCTTGGCCGCAGGGCTTATGAACACTGAAGCTTTCTTT	CASSLAAGLMNTEAFF
-	TRBV4-1	TRBD1	TRBJ2-2	TGCGCCAGCAGCCAAGTTGCCACAGGGGGCCGAAGGTGGGGCACCGGGGAGCTGTTTTTT	CASSQVATGGRRWGTGELFF
-	TRBV7-9	-	TRBJ1-1	TGTGCCAGCAGCAATTCCGGGACGGCCATGAACACTGAAGCTTTCTTT	CASSNSGTAMNTEAFF
-	TRBV11-3	-	TRBJ2-3	TGTGCCAGCAGCTTAGTCCAGGGCACAGATACGCAGTATTTT	CASSLVQGTDTQYF
-	TRBV4-1	-	TRBJ2-7	TGCGCCAGCAGCCAAGCTTCTGGACAGTCCTACGAGCAGTACTTC	CASSQASGQSYEQYF
-	TRBV28	-	TRBJ1-1	TGTGCCAGCAGAGTAAGTGTAAACACTGAAGCTTTCTTT	CASRVSVNTEAFF
-	TRBV14	TRBD2	TRBJ2-3	TGTGCCAGCAGCCATGACAGAGGGACTAATGGGCCCCACACAGATACGCAGTATTTT	CASSHDRGTNGPHTDTQYF
-	TRBV5-1	-	TRBJ2-7	TGCGCCAGCAGCTTGTCGTGGTTAGCGTACGAGCAGTACTTC	CASSLSWLAYEQYF
-	TRBV6-1	-	TRBJ2-6	TGTGCCAGCACGCTTTTAACCTCTGGGGCCAACGTCCTGACTTTC	CASTLLTSGANVLTF
-	TRBV7-8	TRBD2	TRBJ2-3	TGTGCCAGCAGCAACCCGATTAGGGCTAGCGGGAGTTTAGATACGCAGTATTTT	CASSNPIRASGSLDTQYF
-	TRBV6-1	TRBD1	TRBJ2-7	TGTGCCAGCTTGGACAGGGACCCCTACGAGCAGTACTTC	CASLDRDPYEQYF
-	TRBV9	-	TRBJ2-7	TGTGCCAGCAGCGTAGGGGTAGCGGCCTCCTACGAGCAGTACTTC	CASSVGVAASYEQYF
-	TRBV11-3	TRBD1	TRBJ2-2	TGTGCCAGCAGCTCGGAGAGCGGGGACAGGGTTGGAAACGGGGAGCTGTTTTTT	CASSSESGDRVGNGELFF